This T cell receptor (beta chain) was obtained from a study of T cell repertoires in cytomegalovirus infection (dated by TCRdb to the late 2010s). Study-wide context: The HLA type of each donor mattered for the analysis, because public TCR beta signatures pointed to carriage of CMV infection along with the matching HLA type.

Counted from cysteine to phenylalanine, this CDR3 has 13 amino acids. Only the CDR3 DNA stays, 39 bases, in frame from base 1. V loses 10 bases of germline sequence and J loses 1 base, and the interval between the two ends is 14 bases. CDR1 and CDR2 were assigned from the germline V gene as SNHLY and FYNNEI. Points the paper makes about the study in general: Carriers of CMV infection plus the relevant HLA type were discriminated by the cumulative frequency of public TCR beta family members in the study cohort and in an independent approximately 340-donor cohort. In the ex vivo response, HLA-C-restricted CMV-specific TCR beta clonotypes were dominant, and in two of eight donors the single most frequent clonotype came from this HLA-C-restricted group.

Reads for this sample came from an Illumina HiSeq 1500. Using fastp trimming at Q25 and MiXCR clonotype assembly, TCRdb reanalyzed the public sequencing data and kept in-frame beta chains. Rows merge per CDR3 protein into single entries with the most common DNA and genes. This sample gives about 740,000 distinct CDR3 sequences in total; about 40% of them show up just once. The ten top clones hold roughly 2.8% of the sample. About this clonotype: There is no known antigen for this receptor. Base qualities are not provided; no much larger clone lies one nucleotide away.

This TCR was recovered from a human donor in good health (CMV status not recorded). Some clones in this sample may be carry-over from other donors' samples. The chain links TRBV2 with TRBJ2-7; TRBD1 could be the D gene, as 5 bases match. What was sequenced was PBMCs. The encoded CDR3 is CANKPTESYEQYF. The sequence in DNA is TGTGCCAACAAACCGACAGAGTCCTACGAGCAGTACTTC.